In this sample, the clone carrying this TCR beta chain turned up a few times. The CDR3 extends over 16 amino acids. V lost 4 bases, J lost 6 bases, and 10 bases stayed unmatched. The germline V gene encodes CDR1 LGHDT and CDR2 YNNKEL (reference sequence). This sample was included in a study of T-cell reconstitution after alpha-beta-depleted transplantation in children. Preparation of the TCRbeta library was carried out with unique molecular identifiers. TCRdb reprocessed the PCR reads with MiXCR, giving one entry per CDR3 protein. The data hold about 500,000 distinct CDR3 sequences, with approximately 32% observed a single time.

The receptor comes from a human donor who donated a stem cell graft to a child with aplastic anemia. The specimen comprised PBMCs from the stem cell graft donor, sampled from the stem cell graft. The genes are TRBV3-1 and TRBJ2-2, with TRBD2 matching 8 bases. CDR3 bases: TGTGCCAGCAGCCTAGTGACTAGCGTTCAACCCGGGGAGCTGTTTTTT. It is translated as CASSLVTSVQPGELFF.